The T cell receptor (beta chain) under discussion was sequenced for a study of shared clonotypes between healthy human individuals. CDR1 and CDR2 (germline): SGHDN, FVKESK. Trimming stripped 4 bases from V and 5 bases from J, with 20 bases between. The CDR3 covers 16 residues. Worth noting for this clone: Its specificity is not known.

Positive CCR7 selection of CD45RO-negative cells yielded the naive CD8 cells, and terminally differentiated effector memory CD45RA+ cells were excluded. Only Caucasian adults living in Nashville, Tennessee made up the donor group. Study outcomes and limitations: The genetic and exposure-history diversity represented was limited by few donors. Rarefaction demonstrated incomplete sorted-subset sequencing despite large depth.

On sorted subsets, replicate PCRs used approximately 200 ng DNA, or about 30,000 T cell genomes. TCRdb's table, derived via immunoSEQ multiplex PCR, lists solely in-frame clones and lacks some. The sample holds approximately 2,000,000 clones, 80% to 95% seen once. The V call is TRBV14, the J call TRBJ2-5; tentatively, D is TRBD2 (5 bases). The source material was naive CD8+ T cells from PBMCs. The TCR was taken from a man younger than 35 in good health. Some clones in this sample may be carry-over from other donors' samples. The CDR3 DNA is TGTGCCAGCAGCCGAACCGGCGGGTACCCCGGGGAGACCCAGTACTTC. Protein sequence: CASSRTGGYPGETQYF.